The 26 T cell receptor beta chains below come from one sample, sequenced in a study of blood T cell repertoires in COVID-19. TCRdb's copy holds only in-frame clones and misses some; the assay was immunoSEQ multiplex PCR. The profile shows 250,000 to 350,000 clones, approximately 86% of them singletons. Sequencing was done on a sample of PBMCs or T cells enriched from blood (not recorded which). The receptor source for this set is a woman aged 25-40 years who had recovered from COVID-19.

Remarks on this clone: The sample holds other DNA sequences that translate to the same CDR3. The chain combines TRBV27 with TRBJ1-1, with 8 positions matching TRBD1. Looked up from germline, CDR1 is MNHEY and CDR2 is SMNVEV (reference sequence). This CDR3 contains 15 residues. Trimming at V came to 4 bases and at J to 2 bases, leaving 6 bases not matched to a gene. The CDR3 coding sequence is TGTGCCAGCAGTTCCCCAGGACAGGGCAACACTGAAGCTTTCTTT. Its protein product is CASSSPGQGNTEAFF.

V is TRBV7-2 and J is TRBJ2-2; no clear D. Germline CDR1 and CDR2: SGHTA and FQGNSA. V lost 1 base and J lost 0, with 12 bases in between. There are 17 residues in the CDR3. CDR3 residues: CASSLGVSSANTGELFF. In DNA form, the CDR3 reads TGTGCCAGCAGCTTAGGGGTGTCCAGCGCGAACACCGGGGAGCTGTTTTTT.

V usage is TRBV5-4 and J usage is TRBJ2-1, with a possible D match to TRBD1 (6 bases). Per germline, CDR1 SGHNT and CDR2 YYREEE (reference sequence). The CDR3 is made up of 17 amino acids. V shed 4 bases and J shed 2 bases, with 19 bases lying between them. The CDR3 nucleotides are TGTGCCAGCAGCCTACAGATCCGGACAGACACCTACAATGAGCAGTTCTTC. Protein: CASSLQIRTDTYNEQFF. Variable domain in full (rest from reference TRBV5-4 and TRBJ2-1): ETGVTQSPTHLIKTRGQQVTLRCSSQSGHNTVSWYQQALGQGPQFIFQYYREEENGRGNFPPRFSGLQFPNYSSELNVNALELDDSALYLCASSLQIRTDTYNEQFFGPGTRLTVL.

This clone appeared a single time. The gene calls are TRBV19 and TRBJ1-4; no reliable D call. Between the trimmed V and J ends, which lost 6 bases and 3 bases, there was a span of 14 bases. The CDR3 totals 15 residues. CDR1 is LNHDA and CDR2 is SQIVND in the germline V gene (reference sequence). The CDR3 DNA sequence: TGTGCCAGTAGGGACCGGGAGACGGCTAATGAAAAACTGTTTTTT. Protein sequence: CASRDRETANEKLFF.

There are a few counts of this clone. The chain couples TRBV24-1 to TRBJ1-5; TRBD1 is a possible D gene (6 bases). The ends were cut back, 3 bases at V and 2 bases at J, with 13 bases in the middle. CDR1 is KGHDR and CDR2 is SFDVKD in the germline V gene. The CDR3 runs 16 residues. CDR3 coding DNA: TGTGCCACCAGTGATCGAAAACAGGGAGGCAATCAGCCCCAGCATTTT. Its translation is CATSDRKQGGNQPQHF.

In this sample, this clone turned up once. The rearrangement links TRBV10-2 to TRBJ2-1; 7 bases are a match to TRBD2. The J segment lost 0 bases and the V segment lost 10 bases, leaving 6 bases of the junction unmatched. This CDR3 region has 14 residues. Germline CDR1 and CDR2: WSHSY and SAAADI. CDR3 nucleotides: TGCGCCACTGGGGGAGGGACCTCCTACAATGAGCAGTTCTTC. Its protein product is CATGGGTSYNEQFF.

V usage is TRBV7-9 and J usage is TRBJ2-1; 8 nucleotides agree with TRBD1. V lost 1 base, J lost 1 base, and 3 bases stayed unmatched. The CDR3 contains 16 residues. Germline V lookup: CDR1 SEHNR, CDR2 FQNEAQ (reference sequence). The CDR3 is CASSLGGQDSYNEQFF. In nucleotides, the CDR3 is TGTGCCAGCAGCTTAGGGGGACAGGATTCCTACAATGAGCAGTTCTTC.

The chain carries TRBV5-1 and TRBJ1-4; tentative D call: TRBD1 (6 bases). The germline V and J ends were trimmed by 0 bases and 1 base, with 16 bases remaining between them. The V gene's germline CDR1 is SGHRS and CDR2 YFSETQ. The CDR3 contains 18 residues. CDR3 DNA: TGCGCCAGCAGCTTGGACCCTCTCTCAGGGGTAACTAATGAAAAACTGTTTTTT. Protein product: CASSLDPLSGVTNEKLFF.

The chain is built from TRBV7-2 and TRBJ1-1; D not resolved. Per the germline V gene, CDR1 is SGHTA and CDR2 is FQGNSA. Between the trimmed V and J ends, which lost 3 bases and 3 bases, there was a span of 14 bases. CDR3 size: 15 residues. The CDR3 loop is CASSFSVDIYTEAFF. CDR3 in DNA: TGTGCCAGCAGCTTTAGCGTTGACATCTACACTGAAGCTTTCTTT.

The chain joins TRBV4-3 to TRBJ2-7; D possibly corresponds to TRBD1 (5 bases). The V gene's germline CDR1 is LGHNA and CDR2 YSLEER. The CDR3 consists of 14 residues. V shed 4 bases and J shed 4 bases, with 14 bases lying between them. The CDR3 region has the DNA TGCGCCAGCAGCCGAGGATTACAGGATTACGAGCAGTACTTC. This encodes CASSRGLQDYEQYF.

The chain recombines TRBV7-7 with TRBJ2-1; TRBD2 aligns across 8 bases. Germline V lookup: CDR1 SSHAT, CDR2 FNYEAQ (reference sequence). With V trimmed by 0 bases and J by 6 bases, 4 bases remained unmatched. This CDR3 is 15 amino acids long. CDR3 DNA sequence: TGTGCCAGCAGCTTAGCCCCGGGAGGGCCCAATGAGCAGTTCTTC. Encoded protein: CASSLAPGGPNEQFF.

In its sample, this clone was seen once. This chain's CDR3 is CASSQEAAAGYGYTF. CDR3 sequence (DNA): TGTGCCAGCAGCCAAGAAGCGGCCGCGGGCTATGGCTACACCTTC. This chain links TRBV3-1 (or the pseudogene TRBV3-2) with TRBJ1-2; D unclear. The V end lost 0 bases, the J end lost 4 bases, and 12 bases lay between the germline ends. Germline V gene lookup returns CDR1 LGHDT and CDR2 YNNKEL (reference sequence). The length of the CDR3 is 15 residues.

This chain connects TRBV3-1 (or the pseudogene TRBV3-2) to TRBJ2-3; D is undetermined. Germline CDR1 reads LGHDT; CDR2 reads YNNKEL (reference sequence). The V end was cut by 1 base, the J end by 2 bases, with 7 bases between. The CDR3 length is 14 residues. CDR3 bases: TGTGCCAGCAGCCAAGGACTGGACACAGATACGCAGTATTTT. It is translated as CASSQGLDTDTQYF.

The chain is built from TRBV2 and TRBJ2-7; 7 bases are shared with TRBD2. Germline CDR1 reads SNHLY; CDR2 reads FYNNEI. V shed 8 bases and J 2 bases; nucleotides not matched to a gene: 3. This CDR3 spans 12 amino acids. Here the CDR3 DNA reads TGTGCCAGCCGGGGGGTCCCCTACGAGCAGTACTTC. Translated, it gives CASRGVPYEQYF. The entire variable domain, with the rest obtained from reference TRBV2 and TRBJ2-7, is as follows: EPEVTQTPSHQVTQMGQEVILRCVPISNHLYFYWYRQILGQKVEFLVSFYNNEISEKSEIFDDQFSVERPDGSNFTLKIRSTKLEDSAMYFCASRGVPYEQYFGPGTRLTVT.

The genes are TRBV6-5 and TRBJ1-1; no clear D. V lost 8 bases, J lost 4 bases, and 11 bases lay in between. Per germline, CDR1 MNHEY and CDR2 SVGAGI. The CDR3 has 12 amino acids. The CDR3 sequence: CASLSGGTEAFF. As DNA, the CDR3 is TGTGCCAGCCTCTCCGGAGGCACTGAAGCTTTCTTT.

The chain is built from TRBV20-1 and TRBJ2-1, with D tentatively TRBD2 (6 bases). Germline-derived CDR1 and CDR2 are DFQATT and SNEGSKA (reference sequence). V dropped 3 bases and J dropped 9 bases, with 33 bases sitting between them. The CDR3 runs to 19 residues. The CDR3 DNA follows: TGCAGTGCTAGTATGTTGCATGCGGTCGGGACTTTAGGTATAGGTGAGCAGTTCTTC. It specifies CSASMLHAVGTLGIGEQFF.

With respect to this clone: At one of its ends the junction is not consistent with the germline gene, which may arise from a read error. V gene TRBV3-1 (or the pseudogene TRBV3-2) combines with J gene TRBJ1-2, with a possible D match to TRBD1 (5 bases). This CDR3 comprises 14 residues. Germline loops: CDR1 LGHDT, CDR2 YNNKEL (reference sequence). CDR3 residues: CASSQVRDSSPLGF. Here the CDR3 DNA reads TGTGCCAGCAGCCAAGTTCGAGACAGCAGCCCACTGGGATTC.

This clone was detected only once. This rearrangement joins TRBV30 to TRBJ1-1; 8 bases match TRBD1. The CDR3 spans 15 residues. CDR1 is GTSNPN and CDR2 is SVGIG in the germline V gene (reference sequence). Germline trimming cut 0 bases from V and 1 base from J; bases unmatched to any gene: 4. The DNA of the CDR3 is TGTGCCTGGAGTGTACCGGACAGGGCGAACACTGAAGCTTTCTTT. Residues: CAWSVPDRANTEAFF.

The V call is TRBV5-6, the J call TRBJ2-2, with TRBD1 matching over 8 bases. The CDR3 sequence is 17 residues long. The trim removed 0 bases at V and 3 bases at J, leaving 7 bases unmatched. Germline CDR1 and CDR2: SGHDT and YYEEEE. The CDR3 nucleotides are TGTGCCAGCAGCTTGGTTACAGGGGGTACGGACACCGGGGAGCTGTTTTTT. It codes for CASSLVTGGTDTGELFF.

V gene TRBV5-1 combines with J gene TRBJ2-2; D might be TRBD2 (5 bases). V lost 0 bases, J lost 1 base, and 10 bases lay in between. The CDR3 has 16 residues. The V gene's germline CDR1 is SGHRS and CDR2 YFSETQ. This CDR3 reads CASSLGGGGNTGELFF. CDR3 in DNA: TGCGCCAGCAGCTTGGGCGGAGGCGGGAACACCGGGGAGCTGTTTTTT.

The V call is TRBV18, the J call TRBJ1-1; D is possibly TRBD1 (5 bases). This CDR3 spans 13 amino acids. Deletions cut 6 bases from V and 7 bases from J, with 15 bases between. Germline CDR1 reads KGHSH; CDR2 reads LQKENI. This CDR3 reads CASSHSGLGEAFF. CDR3 coding DNA: TGTGCCAGCTCCCATTCGGGACTAGGTGAAGCTTTCTTT.

A word on this clone: Other DNA sequences within the sample encode an identical CDR3. The V call is TRBV5-1, the J call TRBJ1-2, with unresolved D. Deletions cut 1 base from V and 2 bases from J, with 6 bases between. The germline V gene has CDR1 SGHRS and CDR2 YFSETQ. CDR3 length equals 13 residues. CDR3 protein: CASSLTENYGYTF. In nucleotides, the CDR3 is TGCGCCAGCAGCTTGACAGAGAACTATGGCTACACCTTC.

This chain uses TRBV5-8 with TRBJ2-7; D is perhaps TRBD1 or TRBD2 (6 bases each). The CDR3 is 14 amino acids. The V end was cut by 4 bases, the J end by 3 bases, with 14 bases between. Germline V gives CDR1 SGHTS, CDR2 YDEGEE. CDR3 protein: CASSMEGERYEQYF. CDR3 sequence (DNA): TGTGCCAGCAGCATGGAGGGGGAGCGCTACGAGCAGTACTTC.

This clone came up once. The CDR3 DNA reads TGTGCCAGCAGCGGCCTGCGGGAGCAGTTCTTC. Translation: CASSGLREQFF. V and J are TRBV2 and TRBJ2-1, with D hard to call. The CDR3 runs 11 residues. The V gene lost 6 bases and the J gene lost 10 bases, with 10 bases spanning the gap. Per germline, CDR1 SNHLY and CDR2 FYNNEI.

The V call is TRBV10-3, the J call TRBJ2-3; 10 nucleotides agree with TRBD1. The CDR3 spans 17 residues. Germline assignment: CDR1 ENHRY and CDR2 SYGVKD. The V segment lost 0 bases and the J segment 1 base; nucleotides outside the gene matches: 4. This CDR3 is CAISESRGTGGTDTQYF. The CDR3 nucleotides read TGTGCCATCAGTGAGTCGAGAGGGACAGGGGGCACAGATACGCAGTATTTT.

Details on this clone: Other DNA sequences in the same sample also yield this CDR3. The rearrangement links TRBV5-1 to TRBJ2-5; 10 bases agree with TRBD2. Trimming took 4 bases from V and 3 from J; bases not matched to a gene: 3. The CDR3 loop spans 14 amino acids. Per germline, CDR1 SGHRS and CDR2 YFSETQ. This CDR3 is CASSLLAGEETQYF. In DNA form, the CDR3 reads TGCGCCAGCAGCCTCCTAGCGGGAGAAGAGACCCAGTACTTC.